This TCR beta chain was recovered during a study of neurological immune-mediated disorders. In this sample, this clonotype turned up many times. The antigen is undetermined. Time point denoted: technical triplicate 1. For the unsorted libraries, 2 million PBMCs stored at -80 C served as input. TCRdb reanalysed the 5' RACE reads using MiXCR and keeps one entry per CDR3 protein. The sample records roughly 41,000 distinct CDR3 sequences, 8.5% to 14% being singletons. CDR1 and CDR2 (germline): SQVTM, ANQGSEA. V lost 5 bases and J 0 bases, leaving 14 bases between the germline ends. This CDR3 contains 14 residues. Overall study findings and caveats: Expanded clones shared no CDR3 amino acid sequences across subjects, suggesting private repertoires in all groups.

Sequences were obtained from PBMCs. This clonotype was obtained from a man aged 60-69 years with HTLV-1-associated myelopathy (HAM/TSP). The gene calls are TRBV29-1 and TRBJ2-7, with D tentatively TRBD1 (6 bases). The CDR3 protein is CSVKKDRTSYEQYF. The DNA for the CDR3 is TGCAGCGTTAAGAAAGACAGGACCTCCTACGAGCAGTACTTC.